Listed below are T cell receptor beta chains from one sample, sequenced in a study of blood T cell repertoires in COVID-19. TCRdb's table, derived via immunoSEQ multiplex PCR, lists solely in-frame clones and lacks some. The sample carries about 240,000 clones, 82% recorded once. Sequenced sample: peripheral blood. The receptors stem from a woman between 70 and 85 years old with acute or convalescent COVID-19. The CDR3 runs from the conserved cysteine through the conserved F or W. The D gene is left open where the match is weak. Rows give clone size only sometimes, using once, few, many, or a class for an expanded clone.

j_call clone_size v_call d_call cdr3_aa cdr3_nt
TRBJ1-1 - TRBV4-1 - CASSQGQENTEAFF TGCGCCAGCAGCCAAGGGCAGGAGAACACTGAAGCTTTCTTT
TRBJ1-6 few TRBV2 - CASSGQGLNSPLHF TGTGCCAGCAGTGGTCAGGGACTAAATTCACCCCTCCACTTT
TRBJ1-5 - TRBV28 TRBD1 CASWGDRSSLGGNQPQHF TGTGCCAGCTGGGGGGACAGGTCTAGTTTAGGTGGCAATCAGCCCCAGCATTTT
TRBJ1-3 few TRBV7-2 - CASRDIGGTIYF TGTGCCAGCAGGGATATAGGAGGCACCATATATTTT
TRBJ1-5 - TRBV19 - CASSMAQTGNQPQHF TGTGCCAGTAGTATGGCTCAGACAGGCAATCAGCCCCAGCATTTT
TRBJ1-5 - TRBV27 - CASSFIGGSNQPQHF TGTGCCAGCAGTTTTATCGGGGGGAGCAATCAGCCCCAGCATTTT
TRBJ2-7 few TRBV6-2/TRBV6-3 TRBD1 CASSYPTGSYEQYF TGTGCCAGCAGTTACCCGACAGGGTCCTACGAGCAGTACTTC
TRBJ1-3 - TRBV2 - CASSAGGRNTIYF TGTGCCAGCAGTGCGGGGGGTAGGAACACCATATATTTT
TRBJ1-1 few TRBV28 - CASSLNSVGQGGAFF TGTGCCAGCAGTTTAAATAGCGTCGGCCAAGGGGGAGCTTTCTTT
TRBJ1-2 - TRBV6-5 TRBD1 CASSPFRGQGGYTF TGTGCCAGCAGTCCCTTCAGGGGGCAGGGTGGCTACACCTTC
TRBJ1-5 once TRBV18 - CASSPPGGAVQPQHF TGTGCCAGCTCACCACCGGGGGGGGCAGTTCAGCCCCAGCATTTT
TRBJ1-1 - TRBV3-1/TRBV3-2 - CASSVTGNTEAFF TGTGCCAGCAGCGTCACCGGGAACACTGAAGCTTTCTTT
TRBJ2-7 - TRBV10-3 TRBD1 CAISGGGQGGEQYF TGTGCCATCAGTGGTGGGGGACAGGGAGGCGAGCAGTACTTC
TRBJ1-5 - TRBV7-9 - CASSLASNNQPQHF TGTGCCAGCAGCTTAGCGAGTAACAATCAGCCCCAGCATTTT
TRBJ1-3 - TRBV29-1 - CSVVPGRSGNTIYF TGCAGCGTTGTCCCGGGAAGGTCTGGAAACACCATATATTTT
TRBJ1-5 - TRBV19 - CASSIVGGSLNQPQHF TGTGCCAGTAGTATAGTTGGGGGCTCCCTCAATCAGCCCCAGCATTTT
TRBJ1-2 many TRBV14 - CAAIVGPFYGYTF TGTGCCGCTATCGTGGGGCCATTCTATGGCTACACCTTC
TRBJ1-5 - TRBV5-6 - CASSPFGEYSNQPQHF TGTGCCAGCAGCCCCTTCGGGGAATATAGCAATCAGCCCCAGCATTTT
TRBJ1-3 - TRBV5-1 - CASSLGAGGNTIYF TGCGCCAGCAGCTTGGGGGCAGGAGGAAACACCATATATTTT
TRBJ1-2 once TRBV2 TRBD1 CASSEGIGTGKDGYTF TGTGCCAGCAGTGAAGGGATTGGGACAGGGAAGGACGGCTACACCTTC
TRBJ1-4 - TRBV28 - CASSSPRRGEGEKLFF TGTGCCAGCAGTTCTCCCCGGAGAGGGGAGGGGGAAAAACTGTTTTTT
TRBJ1-2 - TRBV11-2 TRBD1 CASSFNPGTGKVRGYTF TGTGCCAGCAGCTTCAATCCCGGGACAGGGAAGGTTCGTGGCTACACCTTC
TRBJ1-3 - TRBV27 TRBD1 CASSPGTGNTIYF TGTGCCAGCAGTCCAGGGACAGGGAACACCATATATTTT
TRBJ2-2 - TRBV7-2 TRBD2 CASAGGRGGELFF TGTGCAAGCGCGGGGGGGCGAGGCGGGGAGCTGTTTTTT
TRBJ2-7 - TRBV7-2 - CASSLDKLGEQYF TGTGCCAGCAGCTTGGACAAGCTTGGAGAGCAGTACTTC
TRBJ2-5 - TRBV7-9 TRBD2 CASSTWTSGGTETQYF TGTGCCAGCAGCACCTGGACTAGCGGGGGGACGGAGACCCAGTACTTC
TRBJ2-5 - TRBV19 TRBD2 CASSIVALAGRETQYF TGTGCCAGTAGTATAGTGGCACTAGCGGGAAGGGAGACCCAGTACTTC
TRBJ2-7 - TRBV6-5 TRBD2 CASRTSGGAVNEQYF TGTGCCAGCAGAACTAGCGGGGGGGCCGTAAACGAGCAGTACTTC
TRBJ1-3 - TRBV6-1 - CASSEAGRGGFFGNTIYF TGTGCCAGCAGTGAAGCGGGACGGGGGGGGTTTTTTGGAAACACCATATATTTT
TRBJ2-5 - TRBV5-4 TRBD2 CASSGTSGGQETQYF TGTGCCAGCAGCGGGACTAGCGGGGGACAAGAGACCCAGTACTTC
TRBJ2-5 - TRBV6-5 TRBD1 CASRAGQGQETQYF TGTGCCAGCAGAGCAGGACAGGGTCAAGAGACCCAGTACTTC
TRBJ1-1 - TRBV3-1/TRBV3-2 TRBD1 CASSQDTGQGQAFF TGTGCCAGCAGCCAAGATACAGGACAGGGGCAAGCTTTCTTT
TRBJ1-2 - TRBV6-2/TRBV6-3 TRBD1 CASSDAPGQIYGYTF TGTGCCAGCAGTGATGCCCCGGGACAGATTTATGGCTACACCTTC
TRBJ2-1 - TRBV27 - CASSPWSPDEQFF TGTGCCAGCAGCCCGTGGAGTCCCGATGAGCAGTTCTTC
TRBJ2-2 - TRBV4-2 TRBD2 CASSQGLAGNTGELFF TGTGCCAGCAGCCAGGGACTAGCGGGGAACACCGGGGAGCTGTTTTTT
TRBJ1-6 - TRBV30 - CAWKDRDMASSYNSPLHF TGTGCCTGGAAGGACAGAGACATGGCGAGCTCCTATAATTCACCCCTCCACTTT
TRBJ1-1 - TRBV29-1 TRBD1 CSVGTGVGAFF TGCAGCGTTGGGACAGGGGTGGGTGCTTTCTTT
TRBJ2-7 - TRBV6-2/TRBV6-3 - CASSLAQIEFYEQYF TGTGCCAGCAGTTTAGCTCAGATTGAGTTTTACGAGCAGTACTTC
TRBJ1-3 - TRBV4-3 - CASSQGRGQGNTIYF TGCGCCAGCAGCCAAGGCCGAGGACAGGGAAACACCATATATTTT
TRBJ2-3 - TRBV6-2/TRBV6-3 - CASSYVSGTQYF TGTGCCAGCAGTTACGTCTCGGGGACGCAGTATTTT
TRBJ2-1 - TRBV24-1 TRBD1 CATSETTGDIYNEQFF TGTGCCACCAGTGAGACCACAGGGGATATTTACAATGAGCAGTTCTTC
TRBJ1-1 - TRBV11-2 TRBD1 CASSQDRWGTEAFF TGTGCCAGCAGCCAGGACAGGTGGGGCACTGAAGCTTTCTTT
TRBJ2-7 - TRBV12-3/TRBV12-4 - CASSPDSYEQYF TGTGCCAGCAGTCCGGACAGCTACGAGCAGTACTTC
TRBJ1-1 once TRBV13 TRBD1 CASSSGTENTEAFF TGTGCCAGCAGCTCCGGGACAGAGAACACTGAAGCTTTCTTT
TRBJ1-5 - TRBV19 - CASGLGLNLNQPQHF TGTGCCAGTGGGCTCGGACTTAACCTCAATCAGCCCCAGCATTTT
TRBJ2-3 - TRBV29-1 - CSVSEAGIKTDTQYF TGCAGCGTATCGGAAGCAGGGATCAAGACAGATACGCAGTATTTT
TRBJ1-3 - TRBV27 - CASRQSNTIYF TGTGCCAGCAGACAGAGTAACACCATATATTTT
TRBJ2-1 - TRBV2 TRBD2 CASSEASLAGGSGHEQFF TGTGCCAGCAGTGAAGCGTCCCTAGCGGGGGGGAGTGGGCATGAGCAGTTCTTC
TRBJ1-4 - TRBV14 - CASSRVGEKLFF TGTGCCAGCAGCCGTGTCGGTGAAAAACTGTTTTTT
TRBJ1-1 - TRBV12-3/TRBV12-4 - CASSLQFEAFF TGTGCCAGCAGTTTACAGTTTGAAGCTTTCTTT
TRBJ2-6 few TRBV14 TRBD1 CASSPTGVGANVLTF TGTGCCAGCAGCCCTACAGGGGTGGGGGCCAACGTCCTGACTTTC
TRBJ1-5 many TRBV2 TRBD1 CASSPGTGGNQPQHF TGTGCCAGCAGTCCCGGGACAGGAGGCAATCAGCCCCAGCATTTT
TRBJ1-5 few TRBV27 TRBD1 CASRPTGINQPQHF TGTGCCAGCAGGCCGACAGGGATAAATCAGCCCCAGCATTTT
TRBJ2-3 - TRBV27 - CASSPDPGLGTDTQYF TGTGCCAGCAGTCCAGACCCGGGGTTGGGCACAGATACGCAGTATTTT
TRBJ2-7 few TRBV6-2/TRBV6-3 - CASSYYSGPHEQYF TGTGCCAGCAGTTACTACAGTGGGCCACACGAGCAGTACTTC
TRBJ2-7 - TRBV5-4 TRBD1 CASRTGGGPYEQYF TGTGCCAGCAGAACAGGGGGCGGCCCCTACGAGCAGTACTTC
TRBJ1-6 - TRBV28 - CASSLVVEQTLHF TGTGCCAGCAGTTTAGTGGTGGAGCAGACCCTCCACTTT
TRBJ1-6 - TRBV7-2 - CASSPSRHSTPPLHF TGTGCCAGCAGCCCCAGCAGACACAGCACTCCACCCCTCCACTTT
TRBJ2-1 - TRBV7-6 - CASSGRGSSYNEQFF TGTGCCAGCAGCGGTAGGGGTAGCTCCTACAATGAGCAGTTCTTC